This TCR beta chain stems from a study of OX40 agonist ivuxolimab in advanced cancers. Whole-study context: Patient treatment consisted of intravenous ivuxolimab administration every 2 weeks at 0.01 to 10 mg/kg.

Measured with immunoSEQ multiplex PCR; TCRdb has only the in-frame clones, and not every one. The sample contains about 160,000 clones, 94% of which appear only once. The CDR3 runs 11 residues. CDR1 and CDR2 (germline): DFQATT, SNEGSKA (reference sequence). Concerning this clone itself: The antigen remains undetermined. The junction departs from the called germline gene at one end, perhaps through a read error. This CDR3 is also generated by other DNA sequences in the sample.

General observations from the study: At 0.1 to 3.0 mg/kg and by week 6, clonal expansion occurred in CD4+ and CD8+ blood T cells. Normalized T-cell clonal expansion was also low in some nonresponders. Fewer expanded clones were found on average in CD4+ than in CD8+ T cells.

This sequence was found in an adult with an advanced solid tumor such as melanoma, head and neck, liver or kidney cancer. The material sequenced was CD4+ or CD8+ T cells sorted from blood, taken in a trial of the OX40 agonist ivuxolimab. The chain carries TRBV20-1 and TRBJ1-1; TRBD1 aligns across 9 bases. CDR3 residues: CSSTGGTEAFF. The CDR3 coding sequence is TGCAGTTCTACAGGGGGCACTGAAGCCTTCTTT.